The clone carrying this T cell receptor beta chain occurred many times. What it recognizes is unknown. Patients were diagnosed from clinical symptoms, serum thyroxine, TRAb, thyroid ultrasound and orbital computed tomography. Looked up from germline, CDR1 is SGHTA and CDR2 is FQGNSA. The ends were cut back, 2 bases at V and 1 base at J, with 21 bases in the middle. The CDR3 extends over 19 amino acids. The authors amplified TCR beta CDR3 regions from RNA transcripts. Scientists carried out first-round RT-PCR using HTBI primers and then a second-round multiplex PCR. TCRdb processed the multiplex PCR reads anew with MiXCR; each CDR3 protein has one entry. Of about 370,000 distinct CDR3 sequences listed, 17% are singletons. This sample is drawn from a study of Graves' ophthalmopathy and Graves' hyperthyroidism. For the study at large: Peripheral blood collection took place at initial diagnosis, before any treatment. Broader study findings: A classifier, a 13-signature model, separated ophthalmopathy from stable hyperthyroidism with about 88% sensitivity and around 83% specificity. The study's model predicted ophthalmopathy progression at about 68% sensitivity and 72% to 75% specificity.

The sample comprised peripheral blood. The chain has TRBV7-2 and TRBJ2-4; D perhaps matches TRBD2 (5 bases). The receptor comes from an adult woman with stable Graves' hyperthyroidism. CDR3 DNA: TGTGCCAGCAGCTTACCGGGAACCAGGTTTGAGGCGGCCAAAAACATTCAGTACTTC. This codes for CASSLPGTRFEAAKNIQYF.